This T cell receptor beta chain stems from a study of blood T cell repertoires in COVID-19. Study-wide background: Samples taken during acute and convalescent COVID-19 were collected in the United States, Italy and Spain. T cells, B-cell-depleted T cells, or PBMCs provided the cDNA or gDNA that served as material.

Authors' processing steps: Estimated nucleated cell counts came from reference gene primer amplification. Measured with immunoSEQ multiplex PCR; TCRdb has only the in-frame clones, and not every one. D and trimming come from the DNA, and the V and J calls and clone size come from that table. The sample contains 10,000 to 15,000 clones, 85% to 90% of which appear only once. The CDR3 is 14 amino acids. The V gene's germline CDR1 is SSHAT and CDR2 FNYEAQ (reference sequence). This clone was detected only once. One end of the junction is discordant with germline, which a read error may explain. The source of this sequence is a woman aged 55-75 years with active COVID-19. Material: peripheral blood. The genes are TRBV7-7 and TRBJ2-7; maybe TRBD1 (5 bases). CDR3 DNA: TGTGCCAGCAGTTTAGGCCAGGGCTTCTACGAGCAGTACTTC. This codes for CASSLGQGFYEQYF.